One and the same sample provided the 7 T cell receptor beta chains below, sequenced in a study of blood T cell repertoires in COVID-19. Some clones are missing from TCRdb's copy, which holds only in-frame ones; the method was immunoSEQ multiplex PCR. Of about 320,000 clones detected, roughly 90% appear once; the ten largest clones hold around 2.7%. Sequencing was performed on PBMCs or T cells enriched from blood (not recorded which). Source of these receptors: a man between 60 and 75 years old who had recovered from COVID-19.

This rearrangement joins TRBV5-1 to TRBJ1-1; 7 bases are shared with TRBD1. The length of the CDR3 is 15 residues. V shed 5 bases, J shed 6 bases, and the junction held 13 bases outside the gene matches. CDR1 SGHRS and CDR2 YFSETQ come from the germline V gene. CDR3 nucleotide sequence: TGCGCCAGCAGGGCTGACAGGGAATTAGTCGCTGAAGCTTTCTTT. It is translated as CASRADRELVAEAFF.

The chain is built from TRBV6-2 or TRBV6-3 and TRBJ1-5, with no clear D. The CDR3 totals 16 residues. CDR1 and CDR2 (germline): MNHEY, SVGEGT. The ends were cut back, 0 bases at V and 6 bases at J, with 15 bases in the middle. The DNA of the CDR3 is TGTGCCAGCAGTTACTCGTCGGCCCAGCGGGCTCAGCCCCAGCATTTT. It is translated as CASSYSSAQRAQPQHF.

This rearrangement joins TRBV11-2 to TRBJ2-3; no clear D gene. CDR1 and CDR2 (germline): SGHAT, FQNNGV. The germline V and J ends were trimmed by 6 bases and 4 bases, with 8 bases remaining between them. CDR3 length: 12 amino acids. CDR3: CASRTLADTQYF. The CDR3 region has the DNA TGTGCCAGCAGAACCCTAGCAGATACGCAGTATTTT.

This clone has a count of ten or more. CDR3: CASSRQVDQPQHF. DNA of the CDR3: TGCGCCAGCAGTCGACAGGTAGATCAGCCCCAGCATTTT. The V and J genes are TRBV4-1 and TRBJ1-5; maybe TRBD1 (6 bases). Trimming removed 6 bases at V and 5 bases at J, with 11 bases between. The length of the CDR3 is 13 residues. The V gene's germline CDR1 is MGHRA and CDR2 YSYEKL.

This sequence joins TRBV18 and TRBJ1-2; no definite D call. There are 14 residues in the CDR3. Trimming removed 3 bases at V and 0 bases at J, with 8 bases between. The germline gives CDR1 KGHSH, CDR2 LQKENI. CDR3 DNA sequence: TGTGCCAGCTCACCCGACACCTCTAACTATGGCTACACCTTC. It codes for CASSPDTSNYGYTF.

CDR3 loop: CASSAPGNSPLHF. In DNA, the CDR3 is TGTGCCAGCAGCGCCCCAGGGAATTCACCCCTCCACTTT. This chain links TRBV3-1 (or the pseudogene TRBV3-2) with TRBJ1-6; weak D call: TRBD1 (5 bases). CDR1 and CDR2 (germline): LGHDT, YNNKEL (reference sequence). This CDR3 contains 13 residues. With 5 bases removed from V and 7 bases from J, the gap between germline ends came to 9 bases.

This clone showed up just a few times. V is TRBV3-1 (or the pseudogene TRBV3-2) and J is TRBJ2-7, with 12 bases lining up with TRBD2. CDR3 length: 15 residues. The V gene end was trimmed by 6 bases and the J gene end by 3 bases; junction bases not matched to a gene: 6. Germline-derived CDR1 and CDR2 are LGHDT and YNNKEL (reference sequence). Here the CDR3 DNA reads TGTGCCAGCAGTCCGACTAGCGGGGGACACTACGAGCAGTACTTC. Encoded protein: CASSPTSGGHYEQYF.